Below, one TCR beta chain is given with its context. The data belong to a study of blood T cell repertoires in COVID-19. The data were produced by immunoSEQ multiplex PCR, yet TCRdb's version contains in-frame clones alone and is incomplete. The sample consists of around 30,000 clones, 85% to 90% of them appearing once. The germline CDR1 and CDR2 sequences are LNHDA and SQIVND (reference sequence). The CDR3 is 14 amino acids. V dropped 9 bases and J dropped 3; count of bases not matched to a gene: 8. Source material: peripheral blood. The chain has TRBV19 and TRBJ1-5, with 7 bases fitting TRBD1. The receptor was derived from a man aged 60-69 years with acute or convalescent COVID-19. The CDR3 here is CASDDRVYNQPQHF. CDR3 DNA sequence: TGTGCCAGCGACGACAGGGTTTACAATCAGCCCCAGCATTTT.